The entry below describes one TCR beta chain. This CDR3 spans 15 amino acids. Germline CDR1 reads SGHKS; CDR2 reads YYEKEE (reference sequence). V lost 2 bases to trimming and J lost 2 bases, with 12 bases between them. This sample was taken from a study of blood T cell repertoires in COVID-19. TCRdb's table, derived via immunoSEQ multiplex PCR, lists solely in-frame clones and lacks some. The sample lists about 200,000 clones; 70% to 90% were seen once. The specimen was PBMCs or T cells enriched from blood (not recorded which). V gene TRBV5-5 combines with J gene TRBJ2-3; D is perhaps TRBD2 (5 bases). This TCR was recovered from a woman younger than 45 who had been exposed to COVID-19. The CDR3 sequence is CASSFSGLTTDTQYF. CDR3 nucleotides: TGTGCCAGCAGCTTCTCAGGACTTACCACAGATACGCAGTATTTT. The full variable domain, with the rest looked up from reference TRBV5-5 and TRBJ2-3, is DAGVTQSPTHLIKTRGQQVTLRCSPISGHKSVSWYQQVLGQGPQFIFQYYEKEERGRGNFPDRFSARQFPNYSSELNVNALLLGDSALYLCASSFSGLTTDTQYFGPGTRLTVL.